These T cell receptor beta chains were read from a single sample in a study of T cells in Graves' hyperthyroidism and ophthalmopathy. MiXCR, run by TCRdb on the multiplex PCR reads, gives a single entry per CDR3 protein. The table lists under 800,000 distinct CDR3 sequences, roughly 15% of them singletons, with about 10% in the top ten. Sequencing was carried out using blood. The receptor source for this set is a woman aged 18-30 years with Graves' hyperthyroidism. Each CDR3 is given with its conserved first and last residue. Fields, in order: clone size, V gene, J gene, D gene, CDR3 protein, CDR3 DNA. The D gene is left open where the match is weak. Clone sizes are given selectively: once, few, many, or a class where the clone is expanded.

NA,TRBV12-3/TRBV12-4,TRBJ2-3,NA,CASSISVDTQYF,TGTGCCAGCAGTATTAGCGTGGATACGCAGTATTTT
NA,TRBV5-1,TRBJ2-1,NA,CAGSPHGDSSYNEQFF,TGCGCCGGCTCTCCCCATGGGGATAGCTCCTACAATGAGCAGTTCTTC
many,TRBV28,TRBJ2-1,NA,CASLRAGTSNEQFF,TGTGCCAGCCTTCGGGCGGGTACCAGCAATGAGCAGTTCTTC
many,TRBV18,TRBJ2-2,NA,CASSPQGSWNTGELFF,TGTGCCAGCTCACCTCAGGGTAGTTGGAACACCGGGGAGCTGTTTTTT
many,TRBV20-1,TRBJ2-7,TRBD1,CSARTGTGTYEQYF,TGCAGTGCTAGGACCGGGACAGGGACCTACGAGCAGTACTTC
few,TRBV7-9,TRBJ2-3,TRBD2,CASSPTSGSVDTQYF,TGTGCCAGCAGCCCTACTAGCGGGAGCGTGGATACGCAGTATTTT
NA,TRBV5-4,TRBJ1-2,TRBD1,CASSYLTGADSYTF,TGTGCCAGCAGCTATTTAACAGGGGCGGATTCCTACACCTTC
many,TRBV11-1,TRBJ2-1,NA,CASSLKGGSVYNEQFF,TGTGCCAGCAGCTTAAAGGGCGGTAGCGTCTACAATGAGCAGTTCTTC
many,TRBV27,TRBJ1-1,NA,CASSLVIGGNTEAFF,TGTGCCAGCAGTTTAGTGATTGGGGGGAACACTGAAGCTTTCTTT
NA,TRBV20-1,TRBJ2-1,NA,CSARLAEGGDYNGQFF,TGCAGTGCTAGATTAGCAGAGGGAGGCGACTACAATGGGCAGTTCTTC
many,TRBV28,TRBJ1-1,NA,CASSPVGSQAFF,TGTGCCAGCAGCCCCGTGGGGAGTCAAGCTTTCTTT
NA,TRBV6-2/TRBV6-3,TRBJ1-5,NA,CASKAQTNQPQHF,TGTGCCAGCAAGGCACAGACCAATCAGCCCCAGCATTTT
NA,TRBV19,TRBJ1-1,NA,CASIQDTEAFF,TGTGCCAGTATACAGGACACTGAAGCTTTCTTT
NA,TRBV20-1,TRBJ1-1,NA,CSATVMNTEAFF,TGCAGTGCTACAGTGATGAACACTGAAGCTTTCTTT
many,TRBV11-3,TRBJ1-1,NA,CASSLDGRVRSTEAFF,TGTGCCAGCAGCTTAGATGGGAGGGTCCGGAGTACTGAAGCTTTCTTT
NA,TRBV29-1,TRBJ2-1,NA,CSVEGPGNEQFF,TGCAGCGTTGAAGGCCCAGGCAATGAGCAGTTCTTC
many,TRBV7-8,TRBJ2-7,TRBD1,CASSLGGQGSYEQYF,TGTGCCAGCAGCTTAGGGGGACAGGGGTCCTACGAGCAGTACTTC
many,TRBV24-1,TRBJ1-5,TRBD1,CATSDPGQGGNQPQHF,TGTGCCACCAGTGACCCGGGACAGGGTGGTAATCAGCCCCAGCATTTT
few,TRBV7-9,TRBJ2-7,TRBD1,CATPPPGTASTYEQYF,TGTGCCACTCCGCCCCCAGGGACAGCTTCCACCTACGAGCAGTACTTC
few,TRBV10-3,TRBJ1-4,NA,CATRTVTSEKLFF,TGTGCCACCCGGACGGTCACCAGCGAAAAACTGTTTTTT
NA,TRBV5-6,TRBJ2-2,NA,CASSFGSGMTGELFF,TGTGCCAGCAGCTTTGGTAGCGGAATGACCGGGGAGCTGTTTTTT
NA,TRBV3-1,TRBJ1-3,TRBD1,CASGDRAGGNTIYF,TGTGCCAGCGGGGACAGGGCCGGCGGAAACACCATATATTTT